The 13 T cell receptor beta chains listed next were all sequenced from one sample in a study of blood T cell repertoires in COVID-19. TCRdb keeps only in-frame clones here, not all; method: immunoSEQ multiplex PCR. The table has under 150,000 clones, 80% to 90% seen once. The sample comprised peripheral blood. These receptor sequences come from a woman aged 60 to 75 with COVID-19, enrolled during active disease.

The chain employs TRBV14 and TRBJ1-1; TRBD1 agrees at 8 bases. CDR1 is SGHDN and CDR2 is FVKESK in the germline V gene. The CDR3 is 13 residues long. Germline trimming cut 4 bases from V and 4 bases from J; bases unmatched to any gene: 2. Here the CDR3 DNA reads TGTGCCAGCAGCCCTACAGGGGGCACTGAAGCTTTCTTT. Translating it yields CASSPTGGTEAFF.

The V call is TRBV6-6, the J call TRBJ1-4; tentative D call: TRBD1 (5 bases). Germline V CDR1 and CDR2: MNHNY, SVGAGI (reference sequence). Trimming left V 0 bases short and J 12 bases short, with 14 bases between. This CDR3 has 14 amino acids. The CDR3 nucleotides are TGTGCCAGCAGTTACTCGGTCCAGGGCAAAGAACTGTTTTTT. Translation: CASSYSVQGKELFF.

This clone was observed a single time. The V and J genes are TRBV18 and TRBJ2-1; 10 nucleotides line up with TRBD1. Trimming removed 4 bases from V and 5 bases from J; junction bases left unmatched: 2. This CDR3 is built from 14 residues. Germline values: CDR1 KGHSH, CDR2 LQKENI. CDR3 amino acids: CASSQGTGDNEQFF. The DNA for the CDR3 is TGTGCCAGCTCACAGGGGACAGGGGACAATGAGCAGTTCTTC.

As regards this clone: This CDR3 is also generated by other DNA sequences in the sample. The CDR3: CASSQDWGQGVEKLFF. DNA for the CDR3: TGCGCCAGCAGCCAAGATTGGGGACAGGGGGTTGAAAAACTGTTTTTT. This sequence joins TRBV4-3 and TRBJ1-4; TRBD1 matches 11 bases. This CDR3 region has 16 residues. V shed 0 bases, J shed 7 bases, and the junction held 4 bases outside the gene matches. Per germline, CDR1 LGHNA and CDR2 YSLEER.

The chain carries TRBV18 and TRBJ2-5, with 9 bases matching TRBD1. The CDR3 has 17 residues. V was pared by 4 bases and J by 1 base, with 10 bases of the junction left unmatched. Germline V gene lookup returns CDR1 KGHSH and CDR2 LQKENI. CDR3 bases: TGTGCCAGCTCACGGCTTGGGACAGGGACCGTCCAAGAGACCCAGTACTTC. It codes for CASSRLGTGTVQETQYF.

CDR3 bases: TGTGCCAGCAGCCATAGCGGGGACTTCACAGATACGCAGTATTTT. Its protein is CASSHSGDFTDTQYF. The J gene is TRBJ2-3, the V gene TRBV3-1 (or the pseudogene TRBV3-2); 8 nucleotides align to TRBD2. After removal of 3 bases from V and 2 bases from J, the junction contained 4 bases not matched to a gene. CDR3 length equals 15 residues. CDR1 is LGHDT and CDR2 is YNNKEL in the germline V gene (reference sequence).

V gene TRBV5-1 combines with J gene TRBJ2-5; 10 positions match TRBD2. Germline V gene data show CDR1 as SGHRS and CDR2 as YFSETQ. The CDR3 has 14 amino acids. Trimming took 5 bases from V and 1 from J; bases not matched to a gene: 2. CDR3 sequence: CASRTSGAQETQYF. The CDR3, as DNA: TGCGCCAGCAGAACTAGCGGGGCCCAAGAGACCCAGTACTTC. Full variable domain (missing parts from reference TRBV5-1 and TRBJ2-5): KAGVTQTPRYLIKTRGQQVTLSCSPISGHRSVSWYQQTPGQGLQFLFEYFSETQRNKGNFPGRFSGRQFSNSRSEMNVSTLELGDSALYLCASRTSGAQETQYFGPGTRLLVL.

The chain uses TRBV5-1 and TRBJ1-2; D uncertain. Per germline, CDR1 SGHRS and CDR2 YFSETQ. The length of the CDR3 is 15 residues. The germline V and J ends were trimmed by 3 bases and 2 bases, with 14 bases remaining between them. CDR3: CASSSSLRRNYGYTF. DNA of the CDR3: TGCGCCAGCAGCTCCTCCTTAAGGAGAAACTATGGCTACACCTTC.

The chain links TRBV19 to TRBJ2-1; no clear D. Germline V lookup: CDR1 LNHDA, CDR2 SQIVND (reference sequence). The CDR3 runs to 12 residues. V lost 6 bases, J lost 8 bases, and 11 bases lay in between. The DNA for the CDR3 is TGTGCCAGTAGCTACCTAGGCCATGAGCAGTTCTTC. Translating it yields CASSYLGHEQFF.

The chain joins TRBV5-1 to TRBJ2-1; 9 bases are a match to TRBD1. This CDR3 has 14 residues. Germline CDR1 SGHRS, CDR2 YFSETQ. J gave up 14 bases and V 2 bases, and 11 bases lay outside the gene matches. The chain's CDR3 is CASSFRDRDSREFF. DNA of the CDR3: TGCGCCAGCAGCTTTCGGGACAGGGACTCGAGGGAGTTCTTC. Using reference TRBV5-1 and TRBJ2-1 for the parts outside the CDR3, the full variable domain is KAGVTQTPRYLIKTRGQQVTLSCSPISGHRSVSWYQQTPGQGLQFLFEYFSETQRNKGNFPGRFSGRQFSNSRSEMNVSTLELGDSALYLCASSFRDRDSREFFGPGTRLTVL.

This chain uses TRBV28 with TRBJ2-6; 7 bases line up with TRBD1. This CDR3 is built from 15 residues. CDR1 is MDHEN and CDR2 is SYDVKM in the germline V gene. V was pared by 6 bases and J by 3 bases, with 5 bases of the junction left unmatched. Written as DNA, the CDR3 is TGTGCCAGCAGCCACGACAGGGTTGGGGCCAACGTCCTGACTTTC. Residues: CASSHDRVGANVLTF.

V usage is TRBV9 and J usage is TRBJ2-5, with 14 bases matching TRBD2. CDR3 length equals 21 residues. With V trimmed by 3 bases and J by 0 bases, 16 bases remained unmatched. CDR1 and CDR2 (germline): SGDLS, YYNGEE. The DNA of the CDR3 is TGTGCCAGCAGCGGTAGGGGAGGGACTAGCGGGGGCAACGGTTACCAAGAGACCCAGTACTTC. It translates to CASSGRGGTSGGNGYQETQYF.

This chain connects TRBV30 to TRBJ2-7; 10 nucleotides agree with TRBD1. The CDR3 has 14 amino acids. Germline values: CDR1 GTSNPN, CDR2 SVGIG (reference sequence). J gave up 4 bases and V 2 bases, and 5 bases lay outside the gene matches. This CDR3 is CAWSRQGAWYEQYF. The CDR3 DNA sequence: TGTGCCTGGAGTAGACAGGGGGCTTGGTACGAGCAGTACTTC.